The TCR beta chain under discussion was sequenced for a study of cytomegalovirus exposure and HLA in healthy donors. From germline, CDR1 is SGDLS and CDR2 YYNGEE. The V end was cut by 0 bases, the J end by 10 bases, with 14 bases between. The CDR3 contains 15 residues. PCR primers comprised 60 Vbeta and 13 Jbeta primers. Repertoires were generated with immunoSEQ multiplex PCR, while TCRdb's copy carries only in-frame clones and drops some. The table includes more than 150,000 clones, around 78% detected once. Sequencing was performed on PBMCs. The chain combines TRBV9 with TRBJ1-6, with D perhaps TRBD1 (6 bases). This TCR was recovered from a man younger than 35 in good health and CMV-seronegative. CDR3 nucleotide sequence: TGTGCCAGCAGCGTAGGAGGGGGAGTTGAGTCACCCCTCCACTTT. Protein sequence: CASSVGGGVESPLHF.